The subject of this entry is one T cell receptor (beta chain). There are 15 residues in the CDR3. The V and J ends lost 0 bases and 4 bases respectively, with 11 bases between them. Germline values: CDR1 ENHRY, CDR2 SYGVKD. These data come from a study of human T cells and chemical hapten exposure. As for time point: pre-sensitization, week 0. Treatment here: therapeutic diphenylcyclopropenone sensitization with weekly scalp DPC. TCRdb analysed the RACE reads with MiXCR anew, one entry per CDR3 protein. This sample has under 400,000 distinct CDR3 sequences; 5% to 6.5% occur once, and the top ten carry around 2.6%.

The rearrangement links TRBV10-3 to TRBJ2-3, with D hard to call. The source of this sequence is a woman aged 45-60 years with alopecia areata. Some clones in this sample may be carry-over from other donors' samples. The source material was whole blood, sampled in connection with sensitization to the hapten diphenylcyclopropenone (DPC). The CDR3 reads CAISESPAASDTQYF. CDR3 DNA: TGTGCCATCAGTGAGTCCCCAGCCGCCTCAGATACGCAGTATTTT.